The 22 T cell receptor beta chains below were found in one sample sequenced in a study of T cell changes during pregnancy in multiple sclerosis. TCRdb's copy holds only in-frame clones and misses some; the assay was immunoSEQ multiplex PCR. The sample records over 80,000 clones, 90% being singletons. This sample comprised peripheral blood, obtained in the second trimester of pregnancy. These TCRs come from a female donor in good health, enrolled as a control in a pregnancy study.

In DNA, the CDR3 is TGTGCCAGCAGGCCGGAAGGGGTAGTCCACGAGCAGTACTTC. Its translation is CASRPEGVVHEQYF. This rearrangement joins TRBV5-8 to TRBJ2-7, with a tentative D call TRBD1 (5 bases). Germline V lookup: CDR1 SGHTS, CDR2 YDEGEE. Trimming removed 5 bases from V and 5 bases from J, with 17 bases in between. The CDR3 extends over 14 amino acids.

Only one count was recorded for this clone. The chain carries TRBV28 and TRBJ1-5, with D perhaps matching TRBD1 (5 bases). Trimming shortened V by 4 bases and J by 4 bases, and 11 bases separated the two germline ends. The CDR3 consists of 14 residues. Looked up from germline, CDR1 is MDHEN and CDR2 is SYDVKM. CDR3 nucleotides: TGTGCCAGCAGTTCCGGGACTAGGAATCAGCCCCAGCATTTT. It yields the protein CASSSGTRNQPQHF.

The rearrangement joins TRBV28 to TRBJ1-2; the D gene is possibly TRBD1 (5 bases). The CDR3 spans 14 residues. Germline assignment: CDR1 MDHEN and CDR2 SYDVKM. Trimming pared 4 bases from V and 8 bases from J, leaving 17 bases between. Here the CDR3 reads CASSSFQEGRGYTF. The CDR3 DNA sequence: TGTGCCAGCAGTTCATTTCAGGAGGGGAGGGGCTACACCTTC.

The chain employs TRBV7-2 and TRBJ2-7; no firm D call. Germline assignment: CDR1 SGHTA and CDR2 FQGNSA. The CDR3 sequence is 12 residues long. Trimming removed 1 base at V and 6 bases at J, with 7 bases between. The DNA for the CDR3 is TGTGCCAGCAGCTTAGTAGTGATCGAGCAGTACTTC. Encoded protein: CASSLVVIEQYF.

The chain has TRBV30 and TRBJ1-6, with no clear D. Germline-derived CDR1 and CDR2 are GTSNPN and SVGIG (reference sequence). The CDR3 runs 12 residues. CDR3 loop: CASGFRDSPLHF. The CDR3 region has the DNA TGTGCGTCCGGTTTTCGGGATTCACCCCTCCACTTT.

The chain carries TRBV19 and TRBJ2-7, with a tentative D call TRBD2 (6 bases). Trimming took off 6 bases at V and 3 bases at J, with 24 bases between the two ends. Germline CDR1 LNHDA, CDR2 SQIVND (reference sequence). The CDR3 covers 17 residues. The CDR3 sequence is CASSRPGGSAGYYEQYF. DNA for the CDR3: TGTGCCAGTAGCAGGCCGGGTGGGTCAGCGGGCTACTACGAGCAGTACTTC.

CDR3 loop: CASSNSLAKNIQYF. CDR3 DNA: TGTGCCAGCAGCAATTCCCTAGCCAAAAACATTCAGTACTTC. V usage is TRBV9 and J usage is TRBJ2-4; D unclear. The CDR3 extends over 14 amino acids. The germline gives CDR1 SGDLS, CDR2 YYNGEE. With 4 bases removed from V and 0 bases from J, the gap between germline ends came to 8 bases.

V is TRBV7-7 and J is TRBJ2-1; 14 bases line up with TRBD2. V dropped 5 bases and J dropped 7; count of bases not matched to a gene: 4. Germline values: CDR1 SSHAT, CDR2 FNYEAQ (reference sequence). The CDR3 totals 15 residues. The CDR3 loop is CASSPGLAGDNEQFF. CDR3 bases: TGTGCCAGCAGCCCGGGACTAGCGGGGGATAATGAGCAGTTCTTC.

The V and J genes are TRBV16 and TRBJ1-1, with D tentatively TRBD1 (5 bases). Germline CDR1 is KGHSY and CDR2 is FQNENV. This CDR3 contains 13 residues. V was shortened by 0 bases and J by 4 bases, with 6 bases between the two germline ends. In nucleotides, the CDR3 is TGTGCCAGCAGCCAATCCAGGGTCACTGAAGCTTTCTTT. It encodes CASSQSRVTEAFF.

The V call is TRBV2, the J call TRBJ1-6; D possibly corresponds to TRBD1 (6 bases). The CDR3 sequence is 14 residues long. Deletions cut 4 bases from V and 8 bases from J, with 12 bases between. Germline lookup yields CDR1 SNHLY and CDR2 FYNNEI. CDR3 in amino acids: CASSGYRDDSPLHF. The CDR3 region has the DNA TGTGCCAGCAGTGGTTACAGGGATGATTCACCCCTCCACTTT.

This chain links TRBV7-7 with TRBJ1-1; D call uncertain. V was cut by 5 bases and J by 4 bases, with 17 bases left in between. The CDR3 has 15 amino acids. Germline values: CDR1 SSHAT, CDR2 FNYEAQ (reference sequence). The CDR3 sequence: CASSPEGRETTEAFF. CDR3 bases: TGTGCCAGCAGCCCTGAGGGAAGGGAGACCACTGAAGCTTTCTTT.

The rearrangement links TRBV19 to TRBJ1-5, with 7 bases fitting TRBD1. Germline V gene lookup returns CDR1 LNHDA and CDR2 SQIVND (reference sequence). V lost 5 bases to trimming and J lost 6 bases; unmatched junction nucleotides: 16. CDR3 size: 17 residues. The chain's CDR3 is CASSPRSGGGVSQPQHF. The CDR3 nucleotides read TGTGCCAGTAGTCCCCGAAGTGGAGGGGGCGTCAGTCAGCCCCAGCATTTT. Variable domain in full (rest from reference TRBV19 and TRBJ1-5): DGGITQSPKYLFRKEGQNVTLSCEQNLNHDAMYWYRQDPGQGLRLIYYSQIVNDFQKGDIAEGYSVSREKKESFPLTVTSAQKNPTAFYLCASSPRSGGGVSQPQHFGDGTRLSIL.

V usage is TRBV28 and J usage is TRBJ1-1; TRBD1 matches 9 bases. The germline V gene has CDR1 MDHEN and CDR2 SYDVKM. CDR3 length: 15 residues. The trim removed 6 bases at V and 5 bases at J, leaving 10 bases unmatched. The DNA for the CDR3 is TGTGCCAGCAGGGGCGAACAGGGGGCGCGGACTGAAGCTTTCTTT. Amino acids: CASRGEQGARTEAFF.

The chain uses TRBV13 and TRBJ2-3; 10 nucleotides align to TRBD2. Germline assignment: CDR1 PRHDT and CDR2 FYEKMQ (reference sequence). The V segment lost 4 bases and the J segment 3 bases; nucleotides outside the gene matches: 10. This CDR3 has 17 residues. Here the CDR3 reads CASSSPAAGLATDTQYF. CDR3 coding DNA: TGTGCCAGCAGCTCGCCCGCGGCGGGACTAGCGACAGATACGCAGTATTTT.

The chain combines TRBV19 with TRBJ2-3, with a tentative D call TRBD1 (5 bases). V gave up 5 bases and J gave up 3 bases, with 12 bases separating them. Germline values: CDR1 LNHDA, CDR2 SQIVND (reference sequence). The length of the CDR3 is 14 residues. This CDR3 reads CASSVPGITDTQYF. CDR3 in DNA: TGTGCCAGTAGTGTTCCAGGGATAACAGATACGCAGTATTTT. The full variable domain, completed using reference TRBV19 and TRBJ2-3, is DGGITQSPKYLFRKEGQNVTLSCEQNLNHDAMYWYRQDPGQGLRLIYYSQIVNDFQKGDIAEGYSVSREKKESFPLTVTSAQKNPTAFYLCASSVPGITDTQYFGPGTRLTVL.

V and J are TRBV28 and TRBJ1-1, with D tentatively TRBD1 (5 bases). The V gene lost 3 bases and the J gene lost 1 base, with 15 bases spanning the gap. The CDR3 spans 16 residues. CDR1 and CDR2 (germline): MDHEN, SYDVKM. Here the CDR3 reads CASSFLGAGRNTEAFF. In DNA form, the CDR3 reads TGTGCCAGCAGTTTTCTAGGCGCAGGGCGGAACACTGAAGCTTTCTTT.

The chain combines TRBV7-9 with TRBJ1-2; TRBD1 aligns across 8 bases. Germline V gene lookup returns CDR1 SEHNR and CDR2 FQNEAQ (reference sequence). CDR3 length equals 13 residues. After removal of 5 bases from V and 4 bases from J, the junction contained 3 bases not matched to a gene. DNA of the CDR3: TGTGCCAGCAGCGGGGGGACAGGCTATGGCTACACCTTC. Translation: CASSGGTGYGYTF.

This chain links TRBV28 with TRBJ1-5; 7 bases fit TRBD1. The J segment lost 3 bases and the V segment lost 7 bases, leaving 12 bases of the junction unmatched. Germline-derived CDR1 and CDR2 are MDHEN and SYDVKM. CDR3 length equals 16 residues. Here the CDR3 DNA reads TGTGCCAGCACCATACCCCGAGGGGGCGCCAATCAGCCCCAGCATTTT. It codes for CASTIPRGGANQPQHF.

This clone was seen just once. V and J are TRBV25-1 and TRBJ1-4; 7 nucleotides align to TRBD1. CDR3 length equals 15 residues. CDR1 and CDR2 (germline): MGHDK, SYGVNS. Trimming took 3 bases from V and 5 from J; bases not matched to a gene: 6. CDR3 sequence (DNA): TGTGCCAGCAGTGATTTTACAGGGGTGAATGAAAAACTGTTTTTT. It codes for CASSDFTGVNEKLFF.

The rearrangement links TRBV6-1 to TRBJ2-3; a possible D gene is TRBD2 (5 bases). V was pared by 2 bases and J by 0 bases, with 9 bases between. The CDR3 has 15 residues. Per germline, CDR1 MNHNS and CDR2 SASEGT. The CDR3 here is CASSESGTSTDTQYF. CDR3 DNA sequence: TGTGCCAGCAGTGAAAGCGGTACTAGCACAGATACGCAGTATTTT.

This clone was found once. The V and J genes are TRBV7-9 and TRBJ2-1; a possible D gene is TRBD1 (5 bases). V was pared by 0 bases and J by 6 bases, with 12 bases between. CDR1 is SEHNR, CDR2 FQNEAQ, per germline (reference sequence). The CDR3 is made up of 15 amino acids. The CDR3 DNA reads TGTGCCAGCAGCTTAGCAGGACAACCTCTCAATGAGCAGTTCTTC. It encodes CASSLAGQPLNEQFF.

The chain's CDR3 is CASSLNRLAGTGDEQFF. Written as DNA, the CDR3 is TGTGCCAGCAGCTTAAATAGACTAGCGGGGACAGGGGATGAGCAGTTCTTC. The V call is TRBV11-2, the J call TRBJ2-1; D perhaps matches TRBD2 (11 bases). Germline V gene lookup returns CDR1 SGHAT and CDR2 FQNNGV. Deletions cut 2 bases from V and 8 bases from J, with 22 bases between. The length of the CDR3 is 17 residues.